This section outlines one TCR beta chain sequence together with its context. Other nucleotide sequences in the sample specify the same CDR3. As defined, naive CD8 cells were CD45RO-negative and positively selected for CCR7, with terminally differentiated effector memory CD45RA+ cells excluded. The CDR3 contains 11 residues. From germline, CDR1 is MGHDK and CDR2 SYGVNS. The ends were cut back, 6 bases at V and 3 bases at J, with 6 bases in the middle. This record comes from a study of shared clonotypes between healthy human individuals. Measured with immunoSEQ multiplex PCR; TCRdb has only the in-frame clones, and not every one. The sample includes millions of clones, roughly 91% of them seen just once.

This TCR came from a man aged 18-30 years in good health. Some clones in this sample may be carry-over from other donors' samples. The chain couples TRBV25-1 to TRBJ2-7, with D possibly matching TRBD1 (5 bases). The sequenced material came from naive CD8+ T cells from PBMCs. The CDR3 DNA follows: TGTGCCAGCAGCGGACACTACGAGCAGTACTTC. It translates to CASSGHYEQYF.